The entry that follows covers one T cell receptor beta chain sequence. Antigen unknown. This record belongs to a study of T cell responses to AZD1222 COVID-19 vaccine. Looking at the study overall: Analysis merged second doses at about 4 or about 12 weeks. The study, taken as a whole, reports: In a largely white British group with more females than males, clonal diversity was possibly underestimated. Among vaccine-associated CD4 TCRs, coverage spanned spike, with dominance at 160-218 and 743-854.

Repertoires were generated with immunoSEQ multiplex PCR, while TCRdb's copy carries only in-frame clones and drops some. The table has around 150,000 clones, roughly 90% seen once. This CDR3 is 15 amino acids long. Germline CDR1 GTSNPN, CDR2 SVGIG (reference sequence). The V and J ends lost 3 bases and 7 bases respectively, with 19 bases between them. Material: peripheral blood, obtained on day 0 of AZD1222 vaccination. The V and J genes are TRBV30 and TRBJ2-1; possibly TRBD2 for D (6 bases). The sequence derives from an adult in good health. DNA for the CDR3: TGTGCCTGGAGCGTTCCGGCCGCGGGGAGGAATGAGCAGTTCTTC. This codes for CAWSVPAAGRNEQFF.